These 10 T cell receptor beta chains were all obtained from the same sample, sequenced in a study of blood T cells in healthy people across ages. A second roughly 6 to 12 cycle PCR used barcoded and J-beta primers. TCRdb called the 5' RACE reads again in MiXCR, with one record for every CDR3 protein. This table holds 920,000 or so distinct CDR3 sequences, roughly 45% found once. The sample was blood. The receptors were gathered from a woman aged 60-75 years in good health.

V and J are TRBV14 and TRBJ2-1; 11 positions match TRBD2. V shed 4 bases and J 4 bases; nucleotides not matched to a gene: 12. There are 18 residues in the CDR3. The germline gives CDR1 SGHDN, CDR2 FVKESK. In nucleotides, the CDR3 is TGTGCCAGCAGCCGTACTATCATAGCGGGAGGGCGGTACAATGAGCAGTTCTTC. Protein: CASSRTIIAGGRYNEQFF.

In DNA form, the CDR3 reads TGCAGTGCTAGAGATCAGGTGGAAGCTTTCTTT. As protein: CSARDQVEAFF. The rearrangement uses TRBV20-1 and TRBJ1-1, with no clear D. This CDR3 contains 11 residues. Germline-derived CDR1 and CDR2 are DFQATT and SNEGSKA (reference sequence). Trimming took 0 bases from V and 8 from J, leaving 7 bases between them.

This clonotype has a handful of counts. The rearrangement joins TRBV12-3 or TRBV12-4 to TRBJ1-5, with 9 nucleotides matching TRBD1. CDR3 size: 14 residues. The ends lost 6 bases at V and 6 bases at J; junction bases unmatched: 6. The CDR3 reads CASSAGTGLQPQHF. In DNA form, the CDR3 reads TGTGCCAGCAGCGCCGGGACAGGGCTTCAGCCCCAGCATTTT.

V is TRBV29-1 and J is TRBJ2-1, with TRBD2 as a possible D gene (6 bases). The V gene's germline CDR1 is SQVTM and CDR2 ANQGSEA. The CDR3 covers 12 residues. Trimming stripped 5 bases from V and 5 bases from J, with 10 bases between. The DNA for the CDR3 is TGCAGCGTTATGGGACTTCACAATGAGCAGTTCTTC. Translated: CSVMGLHNEQFF.

The rearrangement links TRBV9 to TRBJ1-2; the match to TRBD1 covers 9 bases. The CDR3 runs 15 residues. Germline V lookup: CDR1 SGDLS, CDR2 YYNGEE. Trimming cost V 4 bases and J 2 bases; bases outside gene matches: 6. The CDR3 nucleotides read TGTGCCAGCAGCTCCTCCGGGACAGGGAACTATGGCTACACCTTC. Protein: CASSSSGTGNYGYTF.

This chain links TRBV5-1 with TRBJ2-3; TRBD2 is a possible D gene (5 bases). The CDR3 is 14 amino acids. Germline CDR1 SGHRS, CDR2 YFSETQ. V lost 7 bases and J 4 bases, leaving 16 bases between the germline ends. The CDR3 sequence: CASHRERFPDTQYF. CDR3 bases: TGCGCCAGCCATAGGGAGCGGTTTCCAGATACGCAGTATTTT. Full variable domain (remainder filled in from reference TRBV5-1 and TRBJ2-3): KAGVTQTPRYLIKTRGQQVTLSCSPISGHRSVSWYQQTPGQGLQFLFEYFSETQRNKGNFPGRFSGRQFSNSRSEMNVSTLELGDSALYLCASHRERFPDTQYFGPGTRLTVL.

Concerning this clonotype itself: The junction shows a germline mismatch at one end, possibly a read error. The J gene is TRBJ2-4, the V gene TRBV12-3 or TRBV12-4, with 9 bases identical to TRBD1. The better agreement between TRBJ2-7 and the DNA end casts doubt on the J call. CDR3 length: 15 residues. CDR3: CAGSPETGGRYEQYF. DNA of the CDR3: TGTGCCGGCAGTCCAGAGACAGGGGGTCGCTACGAGCAGTACTTC.

V and J are TRBV6-1 and TRBJ2-7, with D perhaps being TRBD1 or TRBD2 (6 bases each). The J call may be wrong; the DNA end is better matched by TRBJ2-5. The length of the CDR3 is 15 residues. Germline CDR1 MNHNS, CDR2 SASEGT. CDR3 residues: CASSETGGKGETQYF. CDR3 coding DNA: TGTGCCAGCAGTGAGACAGGCGGGAAGGGAGAGACCCAGTACTTC.

The genes are TRBV10-3 and TRBJ2-1; D remains unclear. The V end was cut by 2 bases, the J end by 7 bases, with 9 bases between. Germline CDR1 ENHRY, CDR2 SYGVKD. This CDR3 has 13 residues. CDR3 sequence (DNA): TGTGCCATCAGTGAGCCTCCGAGGAATGAGCAGTTCTTC. This encodes CAISEPPRNEQFF.

The chain combines TRBV6-1 with TRBJ2-4; possible D gene TRBD1, 6 bases. The V end was cut by 4 bases, the J end by 0 bases, with 16 bases between. Germline V gene data show CDR1 as MNHNS and CDR2 as SASEGT. The CDR3 consists of 17 residues. CDR3 DNA sequence: TGTGCCAGCAGTGTACCAAGGGACACCTTAGCCAAAAACATTCAGTACTTC. As protein: CASSVPRDTLAKNIQYF.